Listed here are 32 T cell receptor beta chains from one sample, sequenced in a study of blood T cell repertoires in COVID-19. Clones were sequenced by immunoSEQ multiplex PCR, and TCRdb holds only the in-frame ones, with some missing. Of fewer than 300,000 clones detected, 86% appear once; the ten largest clones hold less than 15%. Sequences were obtained from peripheral blood. The receptors come from a woman in her thirties with COVID-19, enrolled during active disease.

This chain links TRBV10-3 with TRBJ2-5, with a tentative D call TRBD1 (6 bases). Germline loops: CDR1 ENHRY, CDR2 SYGVKD. The CDR3 totals 18 residues. Trimming took 0 bases from V and 5 from J, leaving 22 bases between them. The CDR3 spells CAISESGWVADRQETQYF. CDR3 sequence (DNA): TGTGCCATCAGTGAGTCGGGGTGGGTGGCCGACAGGCAGGAGACCCAGTACTTC.

This clone appeared a single time. The V gene is TRBV5-1, the J gene TRBJ2-1; 7 bases agree with TRBD2. V gave up 3 bases and J gave up 4 bases; unmatched junction bases: 7. The length of the CDR3 is 15 residues. CDR1 is SGHRS and CDR2 is YFSETQ in the germline V gene. The CDR3 here is CASSWEGTEYNEQFF. The DNA of the CDR3 is TGCGCCAGCAGCTGGGAGGGGACCGAGTACAATGAGCAGTTCTTC.

In DNA form, the CDR3 reads TGTGCCAGCAGCGTAGGGCTAGCGGGGGGGCATGGGGTGACAGATACGCAGTATTTT. The encoded protein is CASSVGLAGGHGVTDTQYF. The chain couples TRBV9 to TRBJ2-3; 12 positions match TRBD2. The ends lost 0 bases at V and 3 bases at J; junction bases unmatched: 11. Germline values: CDR1 SGDLS, CDR2 YYNGEE. The CDR3 has 19 residues.

Turning to this clone: Other DNA sequences from this sample encode an identical CDR3 as well. J is TRBJ2-7 and V is TRBV19; D perhaps matches TRBD1 (5 bases). Per germline, CDR1 LNHDA and CDR2 SQIVND (reference sequence). Trimming cost V 3 bases and J 2 bases, with 8 bases left between them. This CDR3 contains 13 residues. CDR3 coding DNA: TGTGCCAGTAGTATTACAGGAGCCTACGAGCAGTACTTC. It translates to CASSITGAYEQYF.

The chain uses TRBV7-2 and TRBJ2-5; a possible D gene is TRBD1 (5 bases). Trimming took off 7 bases at V and 5 bases at J, with 14 bases between the two ends. This CDR3 is 13 amino acids long. Germline CDR1 SGHTA, CDR2 FQGNSA. In nucleotides, the CDR3 is TGTGCCAGCACCCCGTGGGGCGTGGAGACCCAGTACTTC. It specifies CASTPWGVETQYF.

The V and J genes are TRBV18 and TRBJ1-5; 7 bases agree with TRBD1. J was trimmed by 9 bases and V by 2 bases; bases with no gene match: 7. The CDR3 has 14 residues. Germline V gene sequence: CDR1 KGHSH, CDR2 LQKENI. The CDR3 coding sequence is TGTGCCAGCTCACCAGACAGGGCAAGTGGGCCCCAGCATTTT. This codes for CASSPDRASGPQHF.

The V and J genes are TRBV7-2 and TRBJ1-5; D may be TRBD1 (6 bases). CDR1 is SGHTA and CDR2 is FQGNSA in the germline V gene. The CDR3 has 16 amino acids. Trimming left V 5 bases short and J 9 bases short, with 23 bases between. The CDR3 DNA sequence: TGTGCCAGCAGCCCTGACCCTACAGGGCTCCTTAGGCCCCAGCATTTT. Its translation: CASSPDPTGLLRPQHF.

V usage is TRBV19 and J usage is TRBJ2-7, with 9 bases matching TRBD1. CDR3 length equals 14 residues. V shed 4 bases and J 2 bases; nucleotides not matched to a gene: 3. Per germline, CDR1 LNHDA and CDR2 SQIVND (reference sequence). The CDR3 sequence is CASSRRDRAYEQYF. CDR3 DNA sequence: TGTGCCAGTAGTAGGAGGGACAGGGCCTACGAGCAGTACTTC.

The chain joins TRBV3-1 (or the pseudogene TRBV3-2) to TRBJ1-2, with a tentative D call TRBD1 (5 bases). This CDR3 region has 15 residues. Trimming pared 6 bases from V and 4 bases from J, leaving 18 bases between. Germline values: CDR1 LGHDT, CDR2 YNNKEL (reference sequence). CDR3: CASRPKSGQGYGYTF. The CDR3 DNA is TGTGCCAGCAGGCCTAAATCTGGGCAGGGCTATGGCTACACCTTC.

V is TRBV28 and J is TRBJ1-1; D perhaps matches TRBD1 (6 bases). Trimming cost V 2 bases and J 6 bases, with 13 bases left between them. Germline CDR1 MDHEN, CDR2 SYDVKM. The CDR3 has 14 amino acids. DNA for the CDR3: TGTGCCAGCAGTTTACAGGGACATGCCTCTGAAGCTTTCTTT. It translates to CASSLQGHASEAFF.

The rearrangement joins TRBV28 to TRBJ1-2; 9 bases map to TRBD1. This CDR3 is 13 amino acids long. The germline V gene encodes CDR1 MDHEN and CDR2 SYDVKM. Unmatched junction bases numbered 3, after V lost 3 bases and J lost 7 bases. CDR3 in DNA: TGTGCCAGCAGTTTGGGGGACAGGGTTGGCTACACCTTC. This gives the protein CASSLGDRVGYTF.

This clone was seen just once. Being one base from a much bigger clone, this may be a read error. The chain employs TRBV7-8 and TRBJ1-2; D may be TRBD1 (6 bases). The CDR3 has 13 residues. The V end was cut by 5 bases, the J end by 0 bases, with 7 bases between. Germline V gene data show CDR1 as SGHVS and CDR2 as FQNEAQ. The CDR3 sequence is CASSRDTNYGYTF. CDR3 DNA: TGTGCCAGCAGCCGGGACACTAACTATGGCTACACCTTC. The full variable domain, with the rest looked up from reference TRBV7-8 and TRBJ1-2, is GAGVSQSPRYKVAKRGQDVALRCDPISGHVSLFWYQQALGQGPEFLTYFQNEAQLDKSGLPSDRFFAERPEGSVSTLKIQRTQQEDSAVYLCASSRDTNYGYTFGSGTRLTVV.

The V gene is TRBV4-1, the J gene TRBJ1-1; D is possibly TRBD1 (6 bases). The length of the CDR3 is 15 residues. Trimming left V 1 base short and J 5 bases short, with 14 bases between. The germline CDR1 and CDR2 sequences are MGHRA and YSYEKL. The CDR3 protein is CASSQGVEGGTEAFF. CDR3 DNA: TGCGCCAGCAGCCAAGGAGTGGAGGGGGGGACTGAAGCTTTCTTT.

This clone appeared a single time. The rearrangement joins TRBV5-1 to TRBJ1-1, with TRBD1 identical over 7 bases. Germline CDR1 and CDR2: SGHRS and YFSETQ. V shed 1 base and J 0 bases; nucleotides not matched to a gene: 6. The CDR3 is made up of 16 amino acids. The CDR3 loop reads CASSLSGQSVNTEAFF. CDR3 coding DNA: TGCGCCAGCAGCTTGTCGGGACAGTCCGTGAACACTGAAGCTTTCTTT.

The chain is built from TRBV5-1 and TRBJ2-3, with D possibly TRBD1 on 6 matching bases. The ends were cut back, 6 bases at V and 3 bases at J, with 11 bases in the middle. In germline, CDR1 is SGHRS, CDR2 YFSETQ. The CDR3 contains 13 residues. The DNA of the CDR3 is TGCGCCAGCACAGGCCAGGGGACAGATACGCAGTATTTT. This codes for CASTGQGTDTQYF. The entire variable domain, with the rest obtained from reference TRBV5-1 and TRBJ2-3, is as follows: KAGVTQTPRYLIKTRGQQVTLSCSPISGHRSVSWYQQTPGQGLQFLFEYFSETQRNKGNFPGRFSGRQFSNSRSEMNVSTLELGDSALYLCASTGQGTDTQYFGPGTRLTVL.

This clone has more than one count but fewer than ten. The chain employs TRBV12-5 and TRBJ1-5, with D perhaps matching TRBD1 (6 bases). The CDR3 is 16 residues long. The V gene's germline CDR1 is LGHNT and CDR2 FRNRAP. Deletions cut 0 bases from V and 10 bases from J, with 19 bases between. The CDR3 loop reads CASGLVHWGGVKPQHF. As DNA, the CDR3 is TGTGCTAGTGGTTTGGTACACTGGGGGGGCGTAAAACCCCAGCATTTT.

This clone occurred a few times. J is TRBJ2-1 and V is TRBV7-6; D perhaps matches TRBD2 (6 bases). CDR3 length: 12 residues. Between the trimmed V and J ends, which lost 1 base and 10 bases, there was a span of 8 bases. Germline values: CDR1 SGHVS, CDR2 FNYEAQ. DNA for the CDR3: TGTGCCAGCAGCTTAGGCGGACTAGAGCAGTTCTTC. Residues: CASSLGGLEQFF. Full variable domain (missing parts from reference TRBV7-6 and TRBJ2-1): GAGVSQSPRYKVTKRGQDVALRCDPISGHVSLYWYRQALGQGPEFLTYFNYEAQQDKSGLPNDRFSAERPEGSISTLTIQRTEQRDSAMYRCASSLGGLEQFFGPGTRLTVL.

This clone was recorded once. The rearrangement joins TRBV3-1 (or the pseudogene TRBV3-2) to TRBJ2-5; 12 bases line up with TRBD1. Germline V gives CDR1 LGHDT, CDR2 YNNKEL (reference sequence). The trim removed 4 bases at V and 5 bases at J, leaving 5 bases unmatched. The CDR3 has 15 amino acids. In nucleotides, the CDR3 is TGTGCCAGCAGCCGAAGGGGACAGGGGGCTGAGACCCAGTACTTC. Translated, it gives CASSRRGQGAETQYF.

The chain has TRBV5-4 and TRBJ2-5; D is possibly TRBD2 (5 bases). CDR3 length equals 15 residues. V gave up 4 bases and J gave up 4 bases, with 17 bases separating them. Looked up from germline, CDR1 is SGHNT and CDR2 is YYREEE (reference sequence). The DNA of the CDR3 is TGTGCCAGCAGCCCGGACGGGATTTACCGAGAGACCCAGTACTTC. Translated, it gives CASSPDGIYRETQYF.

The chain combines TRBV2 with TRBJ2-2, with 8 bases fitting TRBD2. Germline V gives CDR1 SNHLY, CDR2 FYNNEI. Trimming cost V 5 bases and J 5 bases; bases outside gene matches: 10. The CDR3 has 16 amino acids. The CDR3 reads CASSLVVAGRTGELFF. The CDR3 coding sequence is TGTGCCAGCAGTCTAGTCGTAGCGGGGAGGACCGGGGAGCTGTTTTTT.

In DNA, the CDR3 is TGTGCCAGCAGCCTGGGGACAGGGGGGCGCTATAATGAAAAACTGTTTTTT. Encoded protein: CASSLGTGGRYNEKLFF. The chain uses TRBV11-2 and TRBJ1-4, with 11 bases that match TRBD1. Per the germline V gene, CDR1 is SGHAT and CDR2 is FQNNGV. With V trimmed by 5 bases and J by 4 bases, 9 bases remained unmatched. The CDR3 runs to 17 residues.

The gene calls are TRBV4-2 and TRBJ2-1, with D perhaps TRBD2 (6 bases). Between the trimmed V and J ends, which lost 0 bases and 9 bases, there was a span of 9 bases. Germline CDR1 reads LGHNA; CDR2 reads YNFKEQ. This CDR3 has 13 amino acids. The CDR3 bases are TGTGCCAGCAGCCAAGATGGGGGGACTGAGCAGTTCTTC. Translating gives CASSQDGGTEQFF.

The chain is built from TRBV19 and TRBJ1-1, with 7 bases identical to TRBD1. Germline V gene sequence: CDR1 LNHDA, CDR2 SQIVND (reference sequence). The CDR3 runs 15 residues. Germline trimming cut 7 bases from V and 1 base from J; bases unmatched to any gene: 9. CDR3 coding DNA: TGTGCCAGTATACCCTACAGGGGCAGGAACACTGAAGCTTTCTTT. Its protein is CASIPYRGRNTEAFF.

The rearrangement uses TRBV3-1 (or the pseudogene TRBV3-2) and TRBJ2-3; 15 bases are a match to TRBD2. Germline loops: CDR1 LGHDT, CDR2 YNNKEL (reference sequence). CDR3 length: 16 residues. V shed 5 bases and J 6 bases; nucleotides not matched to a gene: 6. The CDR3 region is CASSSRTSGGADTQYF. Here the CDR3 DNA reads TGTGCCAGCAGCTCAAGGACTAGCGGGGGGGCCGATACGCAGTATTTT.

This sequence joins TRBV5-1 and TRBJ2-7; maybe TRBD1 (6 bases). The germline CDR1 and CDR2 sequences are SGHRS and YFSETQ. The CDR3 has 12 amino acids. The V end was cut by 5 bases, the J end by 5 bases, with 11 bases between. CDR3 sequence (DNA): TGCGCCAGCAGTTACACAGGGAACGAGCAGTACTTC. It codes for CASSYTGNEQYF.

The chain combines TRBV30 with TRBJ1-1, with D tentatively TRBD1 (5 bases). Trimming removed 4 bases at V and 0 bases at J, with 9 bases between. Germline loops: CDR1 GTSNPN, CDR2 SVGIG (reference sequence). The length of the CDR3 is 13 residues. CDR3 protein: CAWNRHLNTEAFF. DNA for the CDR3: TGTGCCTGGAACAGGCACCTGAACACTGAAGCTTTCTTT.

This chain connects TRBV19 to TRBJ1-5; D may be TRBD1 (6 bases). This CDR3 is built from 18 residues. The V end was cut by 3 bases, the J end by 6 bases, with 24 bases between. Germline V gene lookup returns CDR1 LNHDA and CDR2 SQIVND (reference sequence). CDR3 sequence (DNA): TGTGCCAGTAGTATCCCCCTTGTCTTGACAGGTCGCGGTCAGCCCCAGCATTTT. Translated, it gives CASSIPLVLTGRGQPQHF.

This chain joins TRBV7-2 and TRBJ2-3, with 9 bases fitting TRBD2. The CDR3 has 16 amino acids. CDR1 SGHTA and CDR2 FQGNSA come from the germline V gene. V dropped 7 bases and J dropped 2; count of bases not matched to a gene: 10. The CDR3 is CASTSLAGLATDTQYF. The CDR3 DNA follows: TGTGCCAGCACCTCCCTTGCGGGACTAGCCACAGATACGCAGTATTTT.

This clone was observed a few times. The identical CDR3 is also encoded by other nucleotide sequences in the sample. The chain employs TRBV18 and TRBJ1-2; D is unresolved. The CDR3 is made up of 15 amino acids. The V and J ends lost 0 bases and 0 bases respectively, with 8 bases between them. Germline V CDR1 and CDR2: KGHSH, LQKENI. The CDR3 DNA follows: TGTGCCAGCTCACCACCGGCAGGTACTAACTATGGCTACACCTTC. Translated: CASSPPAGTNYGYTF.

This rearrangement joins TRBV10-3 to TRBJ2-5; tentative D call: TRBD2 (6 bases). V lost 2 bases, J lost 4 bases, and 23 bases lay in between. CDR3 length: 18 amino acids. Germline V CDR1 and CDR2: ENHRY, SYGVKD. CDR3 region: CAISENGAGPGLRETQYF. CDR3 DNA: TGTGCCATCAGTGAGAATGGCGCGGGGCCCGGACTAAGAGAGACCCAGTACTTC.

J is TRBJ2-5 and V is TRBV14; D remains unclear. Trimming cost V 0 bases and J 5 bases, with 13 bases left between them. Germline-derived CDR1 and CDR2 are SGHDN and FVKESK. The CDR3 has 15 residues. CDR3 loop: CASSQDMGLEETQYF. The CDR3 DNA is TGTGCCAGCAGCCAAGATATGGGTTTGGAGGAGACCCAGTACTTC.

This clone was counted a single time. CDR3 DNA sequence: TGCGCCAGCAGCTTGTGGGGCGGGGGGCTCCAAGAGACCCAGTACTTC. Translated: CASSLWGGGLQETQYF. The rearrangement joins TRBV5-1 to TRBJ2-5; 8 positions match TRBD2. V shed 1 base and J 1 base; nucleotides not matched to a gene: 6. The germline V gene has CDR1 SGHRS and CDR2 YFSETQ. This CDR3 has 16 residues.